The rows below give T cell receptor beta chains drawn from one sample of a study of metastatic and nonmetastatic thyroid tumors. TCRdb re-analyzed the PCR reads through MiXCR. This table holds more than 85,000 clones, approximately 9% found once. The sequenced sample was blood. Source of these receptors: a female donor with papillary thyroid cancer or a benign thyroid nodule (not recorded which). Some clones in this sample may be carry-over from other donors' samples. The CDR3 runs from the conserved cysteine through the conserved F or W. The D gene is left open where the match is weak. Part of the rows lack a size; the others show once, few, many or a class for expanded clones.

D gene,clone size,J gene,V gene,CDR3 DNA,CDR3 protein
-,many,TRBJ2-7,TRBV28,TGTGCCAGCAGTTCTACCTCTACCGGGACTGGGCACGAGCAGTACTTC,CASSSTSTGTGHEQYF
TRBD1,many,TRBJ1-2,TRBV5-1,TGCGCCAGCAGCCAAGGACAGGGTTTGGATGGCTACACCTTC,CASSQGQGLDGYTF
-,many,TRBJ1-6,TRBV6-1,TGTGCCAGCAGTCCCCGCGGTTCACCCCTCCACTTT,CASSPRGSPLHF
TRBD2,-,TRBJ2-7,TRBV5-1,TGCGCCAGCAGCCTAGCGGCATACTGCGAGCAGTACTTC,CASSLAAYCEQYF
-,-,TRBJ2-3,TRBV20-1,TGCAGTGCTAGAGATGATGCCATCCCCGAACTAGCTTACACAGATACGCAGTATTTT,CSARDDAIPELAYTDTQYF
TRBD1,few,TRBJ1-3,TRBV19,TGTGCCAGTAGTAATCGACAGGGGATCTTTGGAAACACCATATATTTT,CASSNRQGIFGNTIYF
-,many,TRBJ2-3,TRBV24-1,TGTGCCACCAGTGATACCCTTGGAGCAGATACGCAGTATTTT,CATSDTLGADTQYF
TRBD2,many,TRBJ2-7,TRBV20-1,TGCAGTGCTAGAAGGGGACTAGTAAGCGACACCTACGAGCAGTACTTC,CSARRGLVSDTYEQYF
TRBD1,few,TRBJ1-2,TRBV20-1,TGCAGTGCTAGAAACGACAGGGGATTAGGGGGCTACACCTTC,CSARNDRGLGGYTF
TRBD2,-,TRBJ2-7,TRBV30,TGTGCCTGGAGTCCGGGACTAGCGGGGGACGAGCAGTACTTC,CAWSPGLAGDEQYF
-,many,TRBJ2-1,TRBV6-6,TGTGCCAGCAGTTACCTAGAACCGACGATGGTGCGGAATGAGCAGTTCTTC,CASSYLEPTMVRNEQFF
-,-,TRBJ2-4,TRBV5-4,TGTGCCAGCAGCTTGGAGGGACGAGCCAAAAACATTCAGTACTTC,CASSLEGRAKNIQYF
-,many,TRBJ1-2,TRBV27,TGTGCCAGCAGTAGCAATCCCCACCTCGGGGGCGCCAATGGCTACACCTTC,CASSSNPHLGGANGYTF
-,few,TRBJ1-6,TRBV6-1,TGTGCCAGCAGTGAGGTCCAGGGAAATAATTCACCCCTCCACTTT,CASSEVQGNNSPLHF
TRBD1,many,TRBJ2-2,TRBV30,TGTGCCGCTACCCGGGGGGACAGGGGATACACCGGGGAGCTGTTTTTT,CAATRGDRGYTGELFF
TRBD2,many,TRBJ2-7,TRBV10-3,TGTGCCATCAGTGGGGAAGCGGGGGGATACGAGCAGTACTTC,CAISGEAGGYEQYF
-,many,TRBJ2-4,TRBV15,TGTGCCACCAGCGAGAGGCCCCGGACTGATCCACCCAAAAACATTCAGTACTTC,CATSERPRTDPPKNIQYF
-,many,TRBJ2-5,TRBV27,TGTGCCAGCAGTTTAGGCGGGGGCGGGGAGACCCAGTACTTC,CASSLGGGGETQYF
-,-,TRBJ1-6,TRBV24-1,TGTGCCACCAGTAAAACCCGGGCCCCGGGCCTCCACTTT,CATSKTRAPGLHF
TRBD1,many,TRBJ1-5,TRBV12-3/TRBV12-4,TGTGCCAGCAGCCGGACCGGGACAGGGAATAGCAATCAGCCCCAGCATTTT,CASSRTGTGNSNQPQHF
TRBD2,-,TRBJ2-3,TRBV11-2,TGTGCCAGCAGCTTAGGGGTCCGGGGGGGCGGTACAGATACGCAGTATTTT,CASSLGVRGGGTDTQYF
-,many,TRBJ2-5,TRBV12-3/TRBV12-4,TGTGCCAGCAAACCCCGGTACCAAGAGACCCAGTACTTC,CASKPRYQETQYF
-,many,TRBJ2-5,TRBV9,TGTGCCAGCAGCGTACGGACGGAACCTCAAGAGACCCAGTACTTC,CASSVRTEPQETQYF
TRBD1,many,TRBJ2-5,TRBV18,TGTGCCAGCTCACCGTCAGGGACAGGGAAAGAGACCCAGTACTTC,CASSPSGTGKETQYF
-,-,TRBJ2-1,TRBV19,TGTGCCAGTAGTATAATAGCTAACCCGAGCGGTGAGCAGTTCTTC,CASSIIANPSGEQFF